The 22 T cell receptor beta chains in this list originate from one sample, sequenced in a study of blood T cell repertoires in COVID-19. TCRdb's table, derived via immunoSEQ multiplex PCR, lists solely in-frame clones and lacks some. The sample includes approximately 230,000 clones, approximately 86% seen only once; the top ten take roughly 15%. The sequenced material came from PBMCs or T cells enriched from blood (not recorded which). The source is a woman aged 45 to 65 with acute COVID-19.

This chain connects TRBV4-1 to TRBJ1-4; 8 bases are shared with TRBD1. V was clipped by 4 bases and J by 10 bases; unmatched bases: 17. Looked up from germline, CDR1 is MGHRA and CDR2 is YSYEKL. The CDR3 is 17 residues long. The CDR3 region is CASSPPFFRDRLSKLFF. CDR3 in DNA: TGCGCCAGCAGCCCTCCCTTCTTCCGGGACAGGTTGTCAAAACTGTTTTTT.

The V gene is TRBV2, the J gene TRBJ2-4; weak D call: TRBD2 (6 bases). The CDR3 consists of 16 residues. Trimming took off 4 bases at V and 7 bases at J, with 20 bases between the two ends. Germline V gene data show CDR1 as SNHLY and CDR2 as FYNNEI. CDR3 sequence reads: CASSVGGEGAGNIQYF. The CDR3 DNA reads TGTGCCAGCAGTGTAGGAGGGGAAGGGGCCGGGAACATTCAGTACTTC.

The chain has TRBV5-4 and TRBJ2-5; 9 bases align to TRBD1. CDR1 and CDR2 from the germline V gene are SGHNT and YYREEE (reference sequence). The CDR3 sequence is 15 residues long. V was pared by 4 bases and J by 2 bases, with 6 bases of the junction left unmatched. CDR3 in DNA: TGTGCCAGCAGCCGGGGACAGGGTTGGCAAGAGACCCAGTACTTC. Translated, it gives CASSRGQGWQETQYF.

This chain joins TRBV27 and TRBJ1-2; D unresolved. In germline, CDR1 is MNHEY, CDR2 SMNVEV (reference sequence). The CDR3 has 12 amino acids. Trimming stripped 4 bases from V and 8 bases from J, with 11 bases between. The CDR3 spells CASSSVKEGYTF. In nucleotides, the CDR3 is TGTGCCAGCAGTTCGGTCAAGGAGGGCTACACCTTC.

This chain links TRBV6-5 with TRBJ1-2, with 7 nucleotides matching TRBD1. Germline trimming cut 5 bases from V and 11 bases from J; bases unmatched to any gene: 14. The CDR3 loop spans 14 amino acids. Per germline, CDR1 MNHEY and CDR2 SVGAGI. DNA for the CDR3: TGTGCCAGCAGTATAGTGGAGACAGGGACCCGGTACACCTTC. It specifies CASSIVETGTRYTF.

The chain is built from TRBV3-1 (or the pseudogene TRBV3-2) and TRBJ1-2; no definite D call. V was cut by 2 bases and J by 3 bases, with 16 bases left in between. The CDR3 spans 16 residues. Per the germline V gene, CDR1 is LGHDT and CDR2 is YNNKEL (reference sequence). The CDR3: CASSQSGQPGDYGYTF. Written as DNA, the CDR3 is TGTGCCAGCAGCCAAAGCGGGCAGCCTGGAGACTATGGCTACACCTTC.

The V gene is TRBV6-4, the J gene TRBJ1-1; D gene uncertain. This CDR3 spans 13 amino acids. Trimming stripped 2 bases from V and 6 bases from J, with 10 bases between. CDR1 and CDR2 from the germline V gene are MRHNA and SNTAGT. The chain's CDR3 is CASSDGEGPEAFF. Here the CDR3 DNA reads TGTGCCAGCAGTGACGGGGAGGGTCCTGAAGCTTTCTTT.

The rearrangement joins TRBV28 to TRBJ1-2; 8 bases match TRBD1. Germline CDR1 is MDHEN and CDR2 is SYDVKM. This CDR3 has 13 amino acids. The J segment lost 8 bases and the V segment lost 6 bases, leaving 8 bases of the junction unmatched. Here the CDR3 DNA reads TGTGCCAGCAGATCACAGGGGGGGATAGGCTACACCTTC. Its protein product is CASRSQGGIGYTF.

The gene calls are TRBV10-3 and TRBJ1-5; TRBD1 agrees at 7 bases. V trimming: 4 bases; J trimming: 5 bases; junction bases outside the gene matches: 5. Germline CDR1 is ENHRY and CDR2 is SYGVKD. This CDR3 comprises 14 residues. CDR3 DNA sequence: TGTGCCATCAGTGGAACAGGGGCCTATCAGCCCCAGCATTTT. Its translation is CAISGTGAYQPQHF.

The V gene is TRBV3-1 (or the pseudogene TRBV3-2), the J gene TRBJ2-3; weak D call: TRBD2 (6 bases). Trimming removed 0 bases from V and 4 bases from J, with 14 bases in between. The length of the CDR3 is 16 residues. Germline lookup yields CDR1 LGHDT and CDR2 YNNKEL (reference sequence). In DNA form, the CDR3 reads TGTGCCAGCAGCCAAGATAGCAGGGACTTCCCAGATACGCAGTATTTT. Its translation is CASSQDSRDFPDTQYF.

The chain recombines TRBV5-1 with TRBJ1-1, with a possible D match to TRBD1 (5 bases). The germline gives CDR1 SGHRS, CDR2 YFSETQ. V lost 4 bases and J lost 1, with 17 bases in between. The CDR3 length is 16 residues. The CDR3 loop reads CASSRTEDSPNTEAFF. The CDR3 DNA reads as TGCGCCAGCAGCCGGACCGAAGACAGCCCGAACACTGAAGCTTTCTTT.

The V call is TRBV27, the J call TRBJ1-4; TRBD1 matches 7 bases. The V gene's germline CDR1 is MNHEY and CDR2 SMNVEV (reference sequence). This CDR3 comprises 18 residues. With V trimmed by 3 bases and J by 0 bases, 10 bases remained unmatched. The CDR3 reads CASSLEGGSPATNEKLFF. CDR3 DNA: TGTGCCAGCAGTTTGGAAGGGGGCAGCCCTGCAACTAATGAAAAACTGTTTTTT.

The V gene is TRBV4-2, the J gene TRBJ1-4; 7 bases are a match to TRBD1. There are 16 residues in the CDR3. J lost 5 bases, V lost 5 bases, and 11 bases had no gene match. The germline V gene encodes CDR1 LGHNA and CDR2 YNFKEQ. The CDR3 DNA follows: TGTGCCAGCAGCAACAGACAGGGAACGGAAAATGAAAAACTGTTTTTT. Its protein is CASSNRQGTENEKLFF.

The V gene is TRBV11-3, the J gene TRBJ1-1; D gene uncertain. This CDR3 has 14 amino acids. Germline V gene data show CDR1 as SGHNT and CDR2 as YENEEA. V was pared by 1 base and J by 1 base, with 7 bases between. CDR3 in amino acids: CASSLGPSNTEAFF. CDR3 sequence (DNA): TGTGCCAGCAGCTTAGGGCCCTCGAACACTGAAGCTTTCTTT.

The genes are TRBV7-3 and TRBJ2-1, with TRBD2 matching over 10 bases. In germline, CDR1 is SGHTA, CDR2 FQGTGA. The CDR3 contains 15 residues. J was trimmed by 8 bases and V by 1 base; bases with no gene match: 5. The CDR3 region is CASSLRLAGRDEQFF. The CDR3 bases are TGTGCCAGCAGCTTAAGACTAGCGGGCAGGGATGAGCAGTTCTTC.

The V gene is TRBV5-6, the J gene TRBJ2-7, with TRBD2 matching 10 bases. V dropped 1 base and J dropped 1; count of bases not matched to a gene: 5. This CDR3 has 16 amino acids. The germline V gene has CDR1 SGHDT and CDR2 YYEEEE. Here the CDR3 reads CASSLLKLAGSYEQYF. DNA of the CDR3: TGTGCCAGCAGCTTGCTCAAACTAGCGGGATCCTACGAGCAGTACTTC.

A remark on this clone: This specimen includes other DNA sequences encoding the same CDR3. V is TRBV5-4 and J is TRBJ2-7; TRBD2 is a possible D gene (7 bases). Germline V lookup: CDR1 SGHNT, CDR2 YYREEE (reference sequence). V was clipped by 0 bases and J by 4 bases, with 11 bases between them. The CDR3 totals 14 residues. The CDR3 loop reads CASSLARGAYEQYF. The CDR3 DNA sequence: TGTGCCAGCAGCTTGGCTCGGGGGGCTTACGAGCAGTACTTC.

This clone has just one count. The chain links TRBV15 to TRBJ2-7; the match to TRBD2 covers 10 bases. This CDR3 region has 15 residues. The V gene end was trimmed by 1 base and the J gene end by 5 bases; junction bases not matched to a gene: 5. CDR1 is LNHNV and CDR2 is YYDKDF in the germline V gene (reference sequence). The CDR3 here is CATSRGPSGSNEQYF. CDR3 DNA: TGTGCCACCAGCAGAGGTCCTAGCGGGAGTAACGAGCAGTACTTC.

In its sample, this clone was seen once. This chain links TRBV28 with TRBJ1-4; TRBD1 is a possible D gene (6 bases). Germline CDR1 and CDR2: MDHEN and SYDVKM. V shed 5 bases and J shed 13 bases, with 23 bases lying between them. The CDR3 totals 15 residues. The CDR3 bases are TGTGCCAGCAGTCTCAAACCAAGGACAGATTTAAGACTGTTTTTT. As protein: CASSLKPRTDLRLFF.

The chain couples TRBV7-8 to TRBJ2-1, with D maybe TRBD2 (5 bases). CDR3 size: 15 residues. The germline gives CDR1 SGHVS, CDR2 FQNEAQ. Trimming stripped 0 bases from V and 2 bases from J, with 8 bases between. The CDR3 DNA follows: TGTGCCAGCAGCTTAGCGGGAGCAACCTACAATGAGCAGTTCTTC. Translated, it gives CASSLAGATYNEQFF.

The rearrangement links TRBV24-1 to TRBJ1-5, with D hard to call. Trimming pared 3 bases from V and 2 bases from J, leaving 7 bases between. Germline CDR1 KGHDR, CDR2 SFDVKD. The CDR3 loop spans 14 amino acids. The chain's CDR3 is CATSDGGRNQPQHF. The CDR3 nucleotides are TGTGCCACCAGTGATGGAGGGCGCAATCAGCCCCAGCATTTT.

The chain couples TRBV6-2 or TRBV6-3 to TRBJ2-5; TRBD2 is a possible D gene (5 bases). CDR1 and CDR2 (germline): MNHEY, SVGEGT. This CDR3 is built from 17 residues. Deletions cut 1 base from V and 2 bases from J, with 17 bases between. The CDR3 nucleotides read TGTGCCAGCAGTTACTATTTCAAGGACTGGAAGCAAGAGACCCAGTACTTC. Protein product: CASSYYFKDWKQETQYF.